This TCR beta chain appears in the sequencing data of a study of cytomegalovirus exposure and HLA in healthy donors. CDR1 MNHEY and CDR2 SMNVEV come from the germline V gene (reference sequence). V shed 7 bases and J shed 1 base, with 17 bases lying between them. The CDR3 contains 16 residues. TCRdb's table, derived via immunoSEQ multiplex PCR, lists solely in-frame clones and lacks some. The data contain roughly 120,000 clones, 88% of them singletons. This clonotype was sampled from a man between 18 and 35 years old in good health and CMV-seronegative. The J gene is TRBJ2-1, the V gene TRBV27; possible D gene TRBD1, 6 bases. The sample was PBMCs. The CDR3 region has the DNA TGTGCCAGCACCAAAAGGGGACATATATCCTACAATGAGCAGTTCTTC. Translated: CASTKRGHISYNEQFF.